The 9 T cell receptor beta chains listed next were all sequenced from one sample in a study of siplizumab effects on memory and regulatory T cells. TCRdb's copy holds only in-frame clones and misses some; the assay was immunoSEQ multiplex PCR. The sample shows more than 95,000 clones, around 94% of them seen only once. Sequences were obtained from non-Treg CD4+ T cells sorted from blood. The origin of the receptors is a human donor in good health.

The V call is TRBV18, the J call TRBJ2-1, with a tentative D call TRBD1 (5 bases). The CDR3 consists of 12 residues. The V and J ends lost 5 bases and 8 bases respectively, with 10 bases between them. Germline V gives CDR1 KGHSH, CDR2 LQKENI. The CDR3, as DNA: TGTGCCAGCTCAGGTAGGGGCGATGAGCAGTTCTTC. This gives the protein CASSGRGDEQFF.

The V gene is TRBV29-1, the J gene TRBJ1-1; D gene unclear. V lost 4 bases, J lost 4 bases, and 7 bases lay in between. Germline values: CDR1 SQVTM, CDR2 ANQGSEA. This CDR3 comprises 11 residues. The CDR3 DNA sequence: TGCAGCGTTGCTAGAGCCACTGAAGCTTTCTTT. Translating it yields CSVARATEAFF.

V usage is TRBV5-1 and J usage is TRBJ1-4, with 8 bases fitting TRBD1. V shed 4 bases, J shed 8 bases, and the junction held 13 bases outside the gene matches. The CDR3 is 16 residues long. Germline V gene data show CDR1 as SGHRS and CDR2 as YFSETQ. CDR3 in DNA: TGCGCCAGCAGCCTGGACAGGGAAGGGAGAGGGGAAAAACTGTTTTTT. It is translated as CASSLDREGRGEKLFF.

This chain links TRBV2 with TRBJ2-3; tentatively, D is TRBD2 (6 bases). The CDR3 contains 15 residues. Trimming cost V 4 bases and J 0 bases, with 11 bases left between them. In germline, CDR1 is SNHLY, CDR2 FYNNEI. The CDR3 region has the DNA TGTGCCAGCAGTGCTGCCGGGACTAGCACAGATACGCAGTATTTT. Its translation: CASSAAGTSTDTQYF.

The J gene is TRBJ2-2, the V gene TRBV5-1; 8 nucleotides line up with TRBD2. Germline V gene sequence: CDR1 SGHRS, CDR2 YFSETQ. J lost 1 base, V lost 4 bases, and 3 bases had no gene match. The CDR3 is 15 amino acids. CDR3 bases: TGCGCCAGCAGCCTAGCGGGTGTGAACACCGGGGAGCTGTTTTTT. This gives the protein CASSLAGVNTGELFF.

The chain combines TRBV5-1 with TRBJ1-4, with 7 bases lining up with TRBD1. This CDR3 is built from 15 residues. The V and J ends lost 7 bases and 5 bases, in that order; junction bases with no gene match: 11. Germline V CDR1 and CDR2: SGHRS, YFSETQ. The CDR3 DNA is TGCGCCAGCCGACAGGGTCAGGGGGTAAATGAAAAACTGTTTTTT. Its translation: CASRQGQGVNEKLFF.

The V and J genes are TRBV4-2 and TRBJ2-7, with D perhaps TRBD1 (5 bases). V dropped 1 base and J dropped 2 bases, with 12 bases sitting between them. From germline, CDR1 is LGHNA and CDR2 YNFKEQ. This CDR3 comprises 15 residues. The CDR3, as DNA: TGTGCCAGCAGCCAAGCCCCCCAGGGTGCCTACGAGCAGTACTTC. This codes for CASSQAPQGAYEQYF.

V usage is TRBV11-2 and J usage is TRBJ2-7; 8 nucleotides align to TRBD1. The CDR3 length is 15 residues. The germline CDR1 and CDR2 sequences are SGHAT and FQNNGV. Unmatched junction bases numbered 10, after V lost 5 bases and J lost 4 bases. The CDR3 sequence: CASSQGQGALYEQYF. In nucleotides, the CDR3 is TGTGCCAGCAGCCAGGGGCAGGGGGCCCTATACGAGCAGTACTTC.

The V and J genes are TRBV5-1 and TRBJ2-7, with D possibly TRBD1 on 6 matching bases. CDR1 and CDR2 from the germline V gene are SGHRS and YFSETQ. This CDR3 has 13 amino acids. V lost 0 bases and J lost 6, with 10 bases in between. The CDR3 coding sequence is TGCGCCAGCAGCTTGGGACAGGCGGGCGAGCAGTACTTC. As protein: CASSLGQAGEQYF.